A selection of T cell receptor beta chains follows, all from one sample in a study of blood T cells in healthy people across ages. TCRdb re-called the 5' RACE reads with MiXCR, one entry per CDR3 protein. This sample has under 2 million distinct CDR3 sequences, with about 35% found just once. The sequenced sample was blood. The source is a woman in her twenties or thirties in good health. CDR3s include the opening cysteine and the closing phenylalanine or tryptophan. The D gene is left open where the match is weak. Rows give clone size only sometimes, using once, few, many, or a class for an expanded clone.

>TRBJ1-5|-|-|TRBV12-3/TRBV12-4
TGTGCCAGCAGTTTAACGGGAGGTAGGAATCAGCCCCAGCATTTT
CASSLTGGRNQPQHF
>TRBJ2-3|-|TRBD1|TRBV2
TGTGCCAGCAGCGAACAGGGGGCGGCTACAGATACGCAGTATTTT
CASSEQGAATDTQYF
>TRBJ2-5|-|-|TRBV6-6
TGTGCCAGCAGTTACTCGATGGATCAAGAGACCCAGTACTTC
CASSYSMDQETQYF
>TRBJ1-5|-|-|TRBV11-2
TGTGCCAGCAGCTCGATGCCCCTATGGCCCCAGCATTTT
CASSSMPLWPQHF
>TRBJ2-1|-|TRBD1|TRBV20-1
TGCAGTGCTAGAGATCAGCGGACAGGGAGTTTTGATGAGCAGTTCTTC
CSARDQRTGSFDEQFF
>TRBJ2-5|-|TRBD2|TRBV20-1
TGCAGTGCTGCGAAGAGGGCTAGCGGGGTCCAAGAGACCCAGTACTTC
CSAAKRASGVQETQYF
>TRBJ1-2|few|TRBD1|TRBV11-2
TGTGCCAGCAGCCCTTGGGACAGCCGTACCCATCCTGGCTACACCTTC
CASSPWDSRTHPGYTF
>TRBJ2-1|once|-|TRBV27
TGTGCCAGCAGCCCGGCGGTGGCTGTCTATGAGCAGTTCTTC
CASSPAVAVYEQFF
>TRBJ2-3|-|TRBD2|TRBV6-5
TGTGCCAGCAGTCGACTAGCGGGGAATGCAGATACGCAGTATTTT
CASSRLAGNADTQYF
>TRBJ2-5|-|-|TRBV5-1
TGCGCCAGCAGCGGGGACATAGAGACCCAGTACTTC
CASSGDIETQYF